These T cell receptor beta chains were read from a single sample in a study of relationships among human T cell subsets. Each CDR3 protein is one row after TCRdb ran MiXCR on the multiplex PCR reads. The data contain about 14,000 distinct CDR3 sequences, roughly 60% of them singletons. The sample was Tregs sorted from blood. All receptors come from a man aged 35-49 years in good health. The CDR3 runs from the conserved cysteine through the conserved F or W. A D gene is named only where the DNA matches it firmly. Size is stated for part of the rows, as once, few or many counts, or as a class when the clone is expanded.

d_call: NA; cdr3_length: 13; v_call: TRBV20-1; clone_size: NA; j_call: TRBJ1-6; cdr3_aa: CSPVGDHNSPLHF; cdr3_nt: TGCAGCCCCGTAGGGGATCATAATTCACCCCTCCACTTT
d_call: NA; cdr3_length: 11; v_call: TRBV28; clone_size: NA; j_call: TRBJ1-3; cdr3_aa: CASSLSATIYF; cdr3_nt: TGTGCCAGCAGTTTAAGTGCCACCATATATTTT
d_call: NA; cdr3_length: 15; v_call: TRBV12-3/TRBV12-4; clone_size: NA; j_call: TRBJ1-5; cdr3_aa: CASSADGRINQPQHF; cdr3_nt: TGTGCCAGCAGCGCTGACGGTCGGATCAATCAGCCCCAGCATTTT
d_call: NA; cdr3_length: 14; v_call: TRBV10-3; clone_size: medium-sized; j_call: TRBJ2-7; cdr3_aa: CAISEGRTRGEQYF; cdr3_nt: TGTGCCATCAGTGAGGGTCGGACTCGGGGTGAGCAGTACTTC
d_call: TRBD1; cdr3_length: 13; v_call: TRBV29-1; clone_size: NA; j_call: TRBJ2-7; cdr3_aa: CSVEGQVPYEQYF; cdr3_nt: TGCAGCGTTGAGGGACAGGTCCCCTACGAGCAGTACTTC
d_call: TRBD2; cdr3_length: 15; v_call: TRBV19; clone_size: NA; j_call: TRBJ2-5; cdr3_aa: CASSSQAGVVQTQYF; cdr3_nt: TGTGCCAGTAGTTCCCAAGCGGGAGTCGTGCAGACCCAGTACTTC
d_call: NA; cdr3_length: 14; v_call: TRBV20-1; clone_size: once; j_call: TRBJ2-3; cdr3_aa: CSARGGYQTDTQYF; cdr3_nt: TGCAGTGCTCGAGGTGGCTACCAGACAGATACGCAGTATTTT
d_call: TRBD2; cdr3_length: 14; v_call: TRBV12-3/TRBV12-4; clone_size: few; j_call: TRBJ2-1; cdr3_aa: CASSSTSTHNEQFF; cdr3_nt: TGTGCCAGCAGTTCGACTAGCACCCACAATGAGCAGTTCTTC
d_call: TRBD2; cdr3_length: 13; v_call: TRBV20-1; clone_size: NA; j_call: TRBJ2-5; cdr3_aa: CSAELAGEETQYF; cdr3_nt: TGCAGTGCTGAGCTAGCGGGAGAAGAGACCCAGTACTTC
d_call: TRBD1; cdr3_length: 13; v_call: TRBV30; clone_size: few; j_call: TRBJ1-2; cdr3_aa: CAGGQGVTYGYTF; cdr3_nt: TGTGCCGGGGGACAGGGGGTAACCTATGGCTACACCTTC
d_call: NA; cdr3_length: 16; v_call: TRBV6-2/TRBV6-3; clone_size: few; j_call: TRBJ2-6; cdr3_aa: CASRTKQGSGANVLTF; cdr3_nt: TGTGCCAGCAGGACCAAACAAGGGTCTGGGGCCAACGTCCTGACTTTC
d_call: TRBD1; cdr3_length: 15; v_call: TRBV20-1; clone_size: NA; j_call: TRBJ2-3; cdr3_aa: CSAPGTGMITDTQYF; cdr3_nt: TGCAGTGCTCCCGGGACAGGGATGATTACAGATACGCAGTATTTT
d_call: NA; cdr3_length: 15; v_call: TRBV28; clone_size: NA; j_call: TRBJ1-1; cdr3_aa: CASNEAWRMNTEAFF; cdr3_nt: TGTGCCAGCAATGAAGCCTGGAGAATGAACACTGAAGCTTTCTTT
d_call: NA; cdr3_length: 12; v_call: TRBV10-2; clone_size: few; j_call: TRBJ2-3; cdr3_aa: CASAISTDTQYF; cdr3_nt: TGCGCCAGCGCCATTAGCACAGATACGCAGTATTTT
d_call: NA; cdr3_length: 15; v_call: TRBV7-6; clone_size: NA; j_call: TRBJ2-1; cdr3_aa: CASSLGQGSSNGQFF; cdr3_nt: TGTGCCAGCAGCTTAGGGCAGGGGTCGAGCAATGGGCAGTTCTTC
d_call: TRBD1; cdr3_length: 16; v_call: TRBV20-1; clone_size: few; j_call: TRBJ2-7; cdr3_aa: CSAREDRIFLTYEQYF; cdr3_nt: TGCAGTGCTAGAGAGGACAGGATATTCCTAACCTACGAGCAGTACTTC
d_call: NA; cdr3_length: 11; v_call: TRBV28; clone_size: NA; j_call: TRBJ2-1; cdr3_aa: CASTEANEQFF; cdr3_nt: TGTGCCAGCACGGAGGCCAATGAGCAGTTCTTC
d_call: NA; cdr3_length: 14; v_call: TRBV11-3; clone_size: NA; j_call: TRBJ2-2; cdr3_aa: CASSLGQRAGELFF; cdr3_nt: TGTGCCAGCAGCTTAGGACAGCGGGCCGGGGAGCTGTTTTTT
d_call: TRBD1; cdr3_length: 14; v_call: TRBV27; clone_size: NA; j_call: TRBJ1-5; cdr3_aa: CASNGQGTNQPQHF; cdr3_nt: TGTGCCAGCAACGGACAGGGCACCAATCAGCCCCAGCATTTT
d_call: NA; cdr3_length: 11; v_call: TRBV28; clone_size: NA; j_call: TRBJ2-5; cdr3_aa: CASGLAETQYF; cdr3_nt: TGTGCCTCAGGGCTAGCAGAGACCCAGTACTTC
d_call: TRBD1; cdr3_length: 17; v_call: TRBV2; clone_size: NA; j_call: TRBJ1-5; cdr3_aa: CASSGPDGTVSNQPQHF; cdr3_nt: TGTGCCAGCAGTGGCCCCGACGGGACAGTTAGCAATCAGCCCCAGCATTTT
d_call: NA; cdr3_length: 14; v_call: TRBV19; clone_size: NA; j_call: TRBJ2-1; cdr3_aa: CASRRGVYYNEQFF; cdr3_nt: TGTGCCAGTAGGAGGGGGGTCTACTACAATGAGCAGTTCTTC
d_call: NA; cdr3_length: 17; v_call: TRBV10-3; clone_size: NA; j_call: TRBJ1-2; cdr3_aa: CAISDFTDPLVGYGYTF; cdr3_nt: TGTGCCATCAGTGACTTCACCGACCCCCTCGTCGGCTATGGCTACACCTTC
d_call: NA; cdr3_length: 15; v_call: TRBV18; clone_size: NA; j_call: TRBJ2-7; cdr3_aa: CASSPQGGQPYEQYF; cdr3_nt: TGTGCCAGCTCTCCTCAGGGGGGACAACCCTACGAGCAGTACTTC
d_call: NA; cdr3_length: 13; v_call: TRBV13; clone_size: NA; j_call: TRBJ2-5; cdr3_aa: CASGVSSGETQYF; cdr3_nt: TGTGCCAGCGGCGTAAGTTCGGGAGAGACCCAGTACTTC
d_call: NA; cdr3_length: 14; v_call: TRBV12-3/TRBV12-4; clone_size: NA; j_call: TRBJ1-3; cdr3_aa: CASSPETPGNTIYF; cdr3_nt: TGTGCCAGCAGCCCGGAGACACCTGGAAACACCATATATTTT
d_call: NA; cdr3_length: 17; v_call: TRBV27; clone_size: few; j_call: TRBJ2-2; cdr3_aa: CASSLSDTGISTGELFF; cdr3_nt: TGTGCCAGCAGTTTATCGGACACAGGGATTAGCACCGGGGAGCTGTTTTTT
d_call: TRBD1; cdr3_length: 14; v_call: TRBV11-2; clone_size: once; j_call: TRBJ2-2; cdr3_aa: CASSPGQRTGELFF; cdr3_nt: TGTGCCAGCAGCCCGGGACAGCGCACCGGGGAGCTGTTCTTT
d_call: NA; cdr3_length: 15; v_call: TRBV7-8; clone_size: NA; j_call: TRBJ2-7; cdr3_aa: CASSLAGDGTYEQYF; cdr3_nt: TGTGCCAGCAGCTTAGCGGGGGACGGTACCTACGAGCAGTACTTC